Sequencing of this T cell receptor (beta chain) was carried out in a study of blood T cells in healthy people across ages. The germline CDR1 and CDR2 sequences are SGHTA and FQGNSA. The CDR3 spans 17 residues. V lost 4 bases to trimming and J lost 11 bases; unmatched junction nucleotides: 15. Study findings and constraints: When set beside aged donors, long-lived donors presented more naive CD4+ cells and higher diversity. Naive and antigen-experienced cells were not separated, limiting conclusive comparison. Diversity estimates drawn from one million T cells were deemed underestimates.

Together with a sample-barcoded 5' primer, a J-beta primer mix was included in a second PCR lasting about 7 to 12 cycles. Each CDR3 protein gets one entry after TCRdb re-called the 5' RACE reads with MiXCR. The sample contains roughly 1.5 million distinct CDR3 sequences, approximately 43% of which appear only once. Isolated PBMCs totaled at least 7 million in each sample. With respect to this clonotype: Its antigen is not identified.

The sample was blood. The receptor was derived from a woman aged 18-29 years in good health. The chain joins TRBV7-2 to TRBJ2-5; 14 bases are shared with TRBD2. CDR3 coding DNA: TGTGCCAGCAGCTCGGGACTAGCGGGGGCCACCCTCCCTCAGCAGTACTTC. As protein: CASSSGLAGATLPQQYF.